The 30 T cell receptor beta chains presented below share a single source sample, sequenced in a study of T-cell reconstitution after alpha-beta-depleted transplantation in children. Unique molecular identifiers tagged the TCRbeta library. Each CDR3 protein gets one entry after TCRdb re-called the PCR reads with MiXCR. The data contain roughly 5,900 distinct CDR3 sequences, less than 20% of them seen just once; the ten biggest clones take up about four fifths. Sequencing was performed on PBMCs, mostly from graft donor cells, taken 180 days after TCRalphabeta/CD19-depleted stem cell transplant. The source is a patient under 10 years old who had a stem cell transplant for inherited bone marrow failure, so the T cells may come from the graft donor.

This clonotype was observed many times. The gene calls are TRBV6-1 and TRBJ2-7; TRBD2 agrees at 10 bases. Germline CDR1 reads MNHNS; CDR2 reads SASEGT. Trimming removed 8 bases from V and 3 bases from J; junction bases left unmatched: 7. CDR3 length: 14 residues. CDR3 in amino acids: CASLRLAGDYEQYF. The CDR3, as DNA: TGTGCCAGCCTTCGGCTAGCGGGGGACTACGAGCAGTACTTC.

In its sample, this clonotype was seen many times. This chain links TRBV6-1 with TRBJ2-7; 10 bases are shared with TRBD1. V was pared by 4 bases and J by 1 base, with 7 bases of the junction left unmatched. The CDR3 spans 16 residues. Germline V gives CDR1 MNHNS, CDR2 SASEGT. In DNA form, the CDR3 reads TGTGCCAGCAGTGGGGACAGGGGAAGTGGTTCCTACGAGCAGTACTTC. This translates into CASSGDRGSGSYEQYF.

This clonotype was picked up many times. The rearrangement joins TRBV20-1 to TRBJ1-3; D gene unclear. In germline, CDR1 is DFQATT, CDR2 SNEGSKA (reference sequence). Trimming took off 3 bases at V and 2 bases at J, with 11 bases between the two ends. This CDR3 spans 14 amino acids. The CDR3 reads CSASLPETGNTIYF. The CDR3 DNA follows: TGCAGTGCTAGTCTTCCGGAAACTGGAAACACCATATATTTT.

Many counts were recorded for this clonotype. V gene TRBV20-1 combines with J gene TRBJ2-4; perhaps TRBD1 as D (6 bases). The CDR3 is made up of 12 amino acids. The V end lost 6 bases, the J end lost 8 bases, and 14 bases lay between the germline ends. The V gene's germline CDR1 is DFQATT and CDR2 SNEGSKA (reference sequence). The CDR3 region is CSASHRADIQYF. Written as DNA, the CDR3 is TGCAGTGCGTCACACAGGGCCGACATTCAGTACTTC.

This clonotype was recorded at least ten times. The CDR3 DNA is TGTGCCAGCAGCTGGGACTTGAAGGGGACCCAGTACTTC. Residues: CASSWDLKGTQYF. The chain combines TRBV7-2 with TRBJ2-5, with a possible D match to TRBD2 (6 bases). V was shortened by 4 bases and J by 7 bases, with 13 bases between the two germline ends. This CDR3 is 13 amino acids long. CDR1 is SGHTA and CDR2 is FQGNSA in the germline V gene. Based on the CDR3 plus reference TRBV7-2 and TRBJ2-5, the full variable domain is GAGVSQSPSNKVTEKGKDVELRCDPISGHTALYWYRQSLGQGLEFLIYFQGNSAPDKSGLPSDRFSAERTGGSVSTLTIQRTQQEDSAVYLCASSWDLKGTQYFGPGTRLLVL.

This clonotype was counted many times. The genes are TRBV11-2 and TRBJ2-7; D call uncertain. V dropped 0 bases and J dropped 3 bases, with 3 bases sitting between them. The CDR3 length is 12 residues. From germline, CDR1 is SGHAT and CDR2 FQNNGV. Written as DNA, the CDR3 is TGTGCCAGCAGCTTAGAACGCTACGAGCAGTACTTC. Protein: CASSLERYEQYF.

This clonotype has a count of ten or more. This rearrangement joins TRBV7-2 to TRBJ2-6; possibly TRBD2 for D (5 bases). CDR1 SGHTA and CDR2 FQGNSA come from the germline V gene. V was pared by 2 bases and J by 2 bases, with 16 bases between. CDR3 length: 18 amino acids. CDR3 bases: TGTGCCAGCAGCTTACGAAGGCTAGCCCTCGCTGGGGCCAACGTCCTGACTTTC. Translated: CASSLRRLALAGANVLTF.

This clonotype was counted ten times or more. The chain links TRBV20-1 to TRBJ2-7, with TRBD1 matching 8 bases. CDR1 and CDR2 from the germline V gene are DFQATT and SNEGSKA (reference sequence). Trimming at V came to 2 bases and at J to 2 bases, leaving 5 bases not matched to a gene. The CDR3 consists of 14 residues. The CDR3: CSARSGQGPYEQYF. CDR3 sequence (DNA): TGCAGTGCTAGAAGCGGACAGGGCCCCTACGAGCAGTACTTC.

This clonotype appeared many times. V is TRBV15 and J is TRBJ2-2; TRBD2 agrees at 8 bases. The CDR3 length is 17 residues. After removal of 0 bases from V and 0 bases from J, the junction contained 3 bases not matched to a gene. The germline V gene encodes CDR1 LNHNV and CDR2 YYDKDF (reference sequence). The DNA for the CDR3 is TGTGCCACCAGCAGAGATCGACTAGCGACGAACACCGGGGAGCTGTTTTTT. Protein: CATSRDRLATNTGELFF.

This clonotype was seen ten or more times. The chain combines TRBV7-9 with TRBJ2-7; tentatively, D is TRBD2 (5 bases). Germline V gene data show CDR1 as SEHNR and CDR2 as FQNEAQ (reference sequence). Trimming stripped 3 bases from V and 3 bases from J, with 6 bases between. The CDR3 runs to 12 residues. CDR3 sequence reads: CASSFAGYEQYF. The DNA of the CDR3 is TGTGCCAGCAGCTTCGCGGGCTACGAGCAGTACTTC.

The chain recombines TRBV6-2 or TRBV6-3 with TRBJ1-2; 7 bases fit TRBD1. The trim removed 6 bases at V and 4 bases at J, leaving 14 bases unmatched. This CDR3 is 16 amino acids long. Per germline, CDR1 MNHEY and CDR2 SVGEGT. CDR3 bases: TGTGCCAGCAGCTTGGGACAGAGGATTGTAACCTATGGCTACACCTTC. Its protein product is CASSLGQRIVTYGYTF.

The sample holds many counts of this clonotype. The V gene is TRBV20-1, the J gene TRBJ1-2, with TRBD1 as a possible D gene (6 bases). This CDR3 has 12 amino acids. From germline, CDR1 is DFQATT and CDR2 SNEGSKA (reference sequence). Trimming left V 7 bases short and J 4 bases short, with 13 bases between. CDR3 bases: TGCAGTGGGATAGGGACATCCTATGGCTACACCTTC. Its translation: CSGIGTSYGYTF.

This clonotype was seen repeatedly, ten times or more. J is TRBJ2-1 and V is TRBV7-2, with 7 bases lining up with TRBD2. Trimming cost V 4 bases and J 15 bases; bases outside gene matches: 9. The CDR3 has 12 amino acids. CDR1 and CDR2 (germline): SGHTA, FQGNSA. The CDR3 sequence is CASSSTSEPRFF. The CDR3 DNA sequence: TGTGCCAGCAGCTCCACTAGCGAGCCCCGGTTCTTC.

This chain uses TRBV23-1 with TRBJ2-2; 7 bases map to TRBD2. Being an ORF, TRBV23-1 has a function that is uncertain. This CDR3 spans 14 amino acids. CDR3 loop: CARQERENTGELFF. CDR3 bases: TGCGCTCGGCAGGAGCGGGAGAACACCGGGGAGCTGTTTTTT.

This clonotype was counted at least ten times. The chain employs TRBV5-1 and TRBJ1-2; 8 bases map to TRBD1. Trimming took 2 bases from V and 8 from J; bases not matched to a gene: 8. The CDR3 is made up of 14 amino acids. The germline gives CDR1 SGHRS, CDR2 YFSETQ. DNA of the CDR3: TGCGCCAGCAGCTTCCAGACAGGGGCGAAGGGCTACACCTTC. Its translation: CASSFQTGAKGYTF.

This clonotype was seen more than once but under ten times. The chain joins TRBV3-1 to TRBJ2-7; the match to TRBD2 covers 14 bases. J was trimmed by 4 bases and V by 4 bases; bases with no gene match: 3. The CDR3 extends over 15 amino acids. Germline V gene sequence: CDR1 LGHDT, CDR2 YNNKEL (reference sequence). The chain's CDR3 is CASSPRLAGGYEQYF. The CDR3, as DNA: TGTGCCAGCAGCCCCCGACTAGCGGGAGGGTACGAGCAGTACTTC.

This clonotype occurred many times. This sequence joins TRBV5-1 and TRBJ1-6; unclear D gene. The germline V gene encodes CDR1 SGHRS and CDR2 YFSETQ. CDR3 size: 16 residues. V shed 0 bases and J shed 7 bases, with 14 bases lying between them. The CDR3 reads CASSLVGRKANSPLHF. As DNA, the CDR3 is TGCGCCAGCAGCTTGGTGGGGAGAAAGGCGAATTCACCCCTCCACTTT.

In this sample, this clonotype turned up many times. The chain recombines TRBV6-2 or TRBV6-3 with TRBJ2-5; 7 nucleotides line up with TRBD2. Germline V gene sequence: CDR1 MNHEY, CDR2 SVGEGT. This CDR3 region has 13 residues. With V trimmed by 8 bases and J by 2 bases, 5 bases remained unmatched. In DNA form, the CDR3 reads TGTGCCAGCTCCCGGGACTATCAAGAGACCCAGTACTTC. It specifies CASSRDYQETQYF.

This clonotype was observed many times. J is TRBJ1-2 and V is TRBV12-3 or TRBV12-4; D gene ambiguous. This CDR3 has 13 residues. V lost 3 bases to trimming and J lost 1 base, with 6 bases between them. CDR3 protein: CASSFEFNYGYTF. DNA of the CDR3: TGTGCCAGCAGTTTTGAGTTTAACTATGGCTACACCTTC.

This clonotype appeared many times. This CDR3 reads CASGLVLGGIAGNTIYF. The CDR3 nucleotides read TGTGCTAGTGGTTTGGTACTAGGGGGCATCGCTGGAAACACCATATATTTT. The V and J genes are TRBV12-5 and TRBJ1-3, with 7 bases matching TRBD1. The CDR3 spans 17 residues. In germline, CDR1 is LGHNT, CDR2 FRNRAP. The junction had 7 bases not matched to a gene; V was cut back by 0 bases and J by 2 bases.

This clonotype was detected ten times or more. The rearrangement links TRBV27 to TRBJ2-1; D tentatively fits TRBD1 or TRBD2 (6 bases each). V lost 5 bases and J 0 bases, leaving 14 bases between the germline ends. This CDR3 is built from 16 residues. Per the germline V gene, CDR1 is MNHEY and CDR2 is SMNVEV (reference sequence). CDR3: CASSPQSGASYNEQFF. CDR3 DNA sequence: TGTGCCAGCAGTCCACAATCGGGGGCCTCCTACAATGAGCAGTTCTTC.

This clonotype was seen many times. The chain uses TRBV20-1 and TRBJ2-7, with D possibly being TRBD1 or TRBD2 (5 bases each). The CDR3 spans 13 residues. Germline V gives CDR1 DFQATT, CDR2 SNEGSKA (reference sequence). V was cut by 3 bases and J by 5 bases, with 14 bases left in between. CDR3 nucleotides: TGCAGTGCTAGCAGGGACGGCCTCCACGAGCAGTACTTC. Its translation: CSASRDGLHEQYF.

This clonotype came up many times. CDR3 in amino acids: CASSPRVGETQYF. CDR3 DNA sequence: TGTGCCAGCAGCCCCAGGGTTGGCGAGACCCAGTACTTC. The gene calls are TRBV7-9 and TRBJ2-5, with TRBD1 as a possible D gene (5 bases). Trimming removed 5 bases at V and 5 bases at J, with 12 bases between. There are 13 residues in the CDR3. The V gene's germline CDR1 is SEHNR and CDR2 FQNEAQ (reference sequence).

Many counts were recorded for this clonotype. The gene calls are TRBV7-9 and TRBJ2-7; a possible D gene is TRBD1 (6 bases). Trimming left V 5 bases short and J 3 bases short, with 11 bases between. The CDR3 loop spans 13 amino acids. Germline CDR1 and CDR2: SEHNR and FQNEAQ (reference sequence). The chain's CDR3 is CASSPGHLYEQYF. CDR3 sequence (DNA): TGTGCCAGCAGCCCGGGACACCTCTACGAGCAGTACTTC.

The table lists this clonotype with many counts. The rearrangement uses TRBV12-3 or TRBV12-4 and TRBJ2-3; D is undetermined. The CDR3 runs 11 residues. V was pared by 0 bases and J by 5 bases, with 0 bases between. In nucleotides, the CDR3 is TGTGCCAGCAGTTTAGCAGATACGCAGTATTTT. The encoded protein is CASSLADTQYF.

The J gene is TRBJ2-7, the V gene TRBV12-2; TRBD1, the table's D call, was not compared with the DNA. TRBV12-2 is designated a pseudogene. CDR3 length: 15 residues. The CDR3 loop reads CASSHPRDRVYEQYF. As DNA, the CDR3 is TGTGCAAGCAGCCATCCACGGGACAGGGTCTACGAGCAGTACTTC.

This clonotype was seen many times. This chain connects TRBV10-3 to TRBJ1-2; D uncertain. Germline CDR1 reads ENHRY; CDR2 reads SYGVKD. CDR3 length equals 13 residues. Between the trimmed V and J ends, which lost 2 bases and 0 bases, there was a span of 4 bases. The DNA for the CDR3 is TGTGCCATCAGTGAGACGGCTAACTATGGCTACACCTTC. It encodes CAISETANYGYTF.

This clonotype was detected once. V gene TRBV9 combines with J gene TRBJ2-7; TRBD2 is a possible D gene (5 bases). The germline CDR1 and CDR2 sequences are SGDLS and YYNGEE. Deletions cut 2 bases from V and 4 bases from J, with 10 bases between. The length of the CDR3 is 13 residues. This CDR3 reads CASSVAEGYEQYF. The CDR3 region has the DNA TGTGCCAGCAGCGTCGCCGAGGGTTACGAGCAGTACTTC.

Ten or more counts support this clonotype. This chain links TRBV12-3 or TRBV12-4 with TRBJ2-5; 10 bases align to TRBD2. The ends lost 3 bases at V and 3 bases at J; junction bases unmatched: 4. The CDR3 has 15 amino acids. CDR3 protein: CASSLGTSEEETQYF. DNA for the CDR3: TGTGCCAGCAGTTTGGGGACTAGCGAAGAAGAGACCCAGTACTTC.

In this sample, this clonotype turned up many times. This chain joins TRBV5-6 and TRBJ2-1; the D gene is possibly TRBD2 (6 bases). V was cut by 4 bases and J by 8 bases, with 13 bases left in between. CDR3 length equals 13 residues. The germline gives CDR1 SGHDT, CDR2 YYEEEE. The CDR3 bases are TGTGCCAGCAGCCCCGGGCCGGGAGATGAGCAGTTCTTC. Translation: CASSPGPGDEQFF.